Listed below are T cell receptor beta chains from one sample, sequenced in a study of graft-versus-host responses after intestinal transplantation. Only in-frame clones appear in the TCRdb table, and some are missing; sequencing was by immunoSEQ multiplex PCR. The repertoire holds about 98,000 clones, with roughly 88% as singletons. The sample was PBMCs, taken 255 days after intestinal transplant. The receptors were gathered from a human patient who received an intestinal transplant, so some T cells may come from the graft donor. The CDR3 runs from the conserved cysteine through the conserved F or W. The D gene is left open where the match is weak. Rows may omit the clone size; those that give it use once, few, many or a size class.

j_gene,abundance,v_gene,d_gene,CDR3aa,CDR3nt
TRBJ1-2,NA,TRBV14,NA,CASSPTANYGYTF,TGTGCCAGCAGCCCGACAGCTAACTATGGCTACACCTTC
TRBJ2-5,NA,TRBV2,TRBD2,CASSGGPETQYF,TGTGCCAGCTCGGGGGGGCCGGAGACCCAGTACTTC
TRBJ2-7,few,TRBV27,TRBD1,CAFAKRDRYEQYF,TGTGCCTTCGCGAAACGGGACAGGTACGAGCAGTACTTC
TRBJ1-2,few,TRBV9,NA,CASTSWGRATSF,TGTGCCAGCACCAGTTGGGGGAGGGCAACTTCCTTC
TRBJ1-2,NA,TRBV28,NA,CASSHSYGYTF,TGTGCCAGCAGCCACAGCTATGGCTACACCTTC
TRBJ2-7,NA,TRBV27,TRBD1,CASGRTGAYEQYF,TGTGCCAGCGGCAGGACAGGGGCCTACGAGCAGTACTTC
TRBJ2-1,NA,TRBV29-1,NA,CSVDLLGVRSGNEQFF,TGCAGCGTTGATCTTCTGGGAGTCCGTTCGGGCAATGAGCAGTTCTTC
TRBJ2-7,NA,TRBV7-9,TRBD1,CASSREGQGAYEQYF,TGTGCCAGCAGCCGTGAGGGACAGGGGGCTTACGAGCAGTACTTC
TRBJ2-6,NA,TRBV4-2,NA,CASSPRWAGARMVSGANVLTF,TGTGCCAGCAGCCCCAGGTGGGCGGGCGCGCGGATGGTCTCTGGGGCCAACGTCCTGACTTTC
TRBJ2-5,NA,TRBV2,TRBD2,CASTHLRGLDETQYF,TGTGCCAGCACCCACCTCCGGGGACTAGATGAGACCCAGTACTTC
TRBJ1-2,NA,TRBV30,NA,CAWRWRGAGGYTF,TGTGCCTGGAGGTGGCGGGGGGCCGGTGGCTACACCTTC
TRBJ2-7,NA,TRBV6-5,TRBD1,CASSYSKTGTYEQYF,TGTGCCAGCAGTTACTCCAAGACAGGGACCTACGAGCAGTACTTC
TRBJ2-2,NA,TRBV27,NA,CASRPGANTGELFF,TGTGCCAGCAGGCCAGGAGCGAACACCGGGGAGCTGTTTTTT
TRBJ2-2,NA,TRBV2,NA,CASGLLNTGELFF,TGTGCCAGCGGACTGCTGAACACCGGGGAGCTGTTTTTT
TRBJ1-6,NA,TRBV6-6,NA,CASHVGWGINSPLHF,TGTGCCAGCCATGTTGGGTGGGGAATTAATTCACCCCTCCACTTT
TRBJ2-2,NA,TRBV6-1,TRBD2,CASSEGLAGGHGISGELFF,TGTGCCAGCAGTGAAGGACTAGCGGGAGGACATGGGATCTCCGGGGAGCTGTTTTTT